Sequencing of this T cell receptor (beta chain) was carried out in a study of radiotherapy plus CTLA-4 blockade in lung cancer. The wider study: Among enrolled patients, less than 20% responded and 31% achieved disease control.

As to this clone: Its specificity is not known.

Method: immunoSEQ multiplex PCR; TCRdb's copy keeps in-frame clones and lacks some. The sample yields approximately 49,000 clones, 80% to 90% seen once. CDR1 SEHNR and CDR2 FQNEAQ come from the germline V gene (reference sequence). The CDR3 spans 13 residues. V shed 2 bases and J shed 1 base, with 5 bases lying between them. Study-level results: Among blood TCR repertoires after radiotherapy plus ipilimumab, tumor-derived clones expanded. Among reported predictors of response, early blood T cell clone dynamics with interferon-beta performed best.

Chemo-refractory metastatic non-small-cell lung cancer patients received focal radiation with ipilimumab CTLA-4 blockade. The rearrangement joins TRBV7-9 to TRBJ1-1; D remains ambiguous. This specimen was peripheral blood, taken from a patient treated with radiotherapy plus ipilimumab. The clonotype was recovered from a human donor with non-small cell lung cancer whose response to radiotherapy plus ipilimumab could not be evaluated. The CDR3 DNA reads TGTGCCAGCAGCTTATACGGGAACACTGAAGCTTTCTTT. This translates into CASSLYGNTEAFF.